The 27 T cell receptor beta chains in this list originate from one sample, sequenced in a study of patients and donors after allogeneic stem cell transplantation. TCRdb reanalysed the RT-PCR reads using MiXCR and keeps one entry per CDR3 protein. This table holds hundreds of thousands of distinct CDR3 sequences, 16% found once. The material sequenced was blood, either unsorted or a sorted T cell fraction (not recorded which). Receptors were obtained from a human donor who was either an allogeneic HSCT recipient or a stem cell or donor lymphocyte infusion donor (not recorded which). It is not recorded whose cells these are; they may come from a transplant donor.

The chain recombines TRBV3-1 with TRBJ2-2, with unresolved D. Germline CDR1 LGHDT, CDR2 YNNKEL (reference sequence). The V end was cut by 0 bases, the J end by 9 bases, with 5 bases between. The CDR3 totals 12 residues. The CDR3 region is CASSQETWELFF. CDR3 DNA: TGTGCCAGCAGCCAAGAAACTTGGGAGCTGTTTTTT.

The V and J genes are TRBV6-1 and TRBJ1-5; 9 nucleotides agree with TRBD1. CDR3 length: 13 residues. CDR1 and CDR2 from the germline V gene are MNHNS and SASEGT. V was clipped by 5 bases and J by 6 bases; unmatched bases: 2. The CDR3 sequence: CASSTDRGQPQHF. The CDR3 coding sequence is TGTGCCAGCAGTACGGACAGGGGTCAGCCCCAGCATTTT.

This clonotype has only a few counts. The chain couples TRBV12-5 to TRBJ2-7, with a tentative D call TRBD2 (5 bases). Germline CDR1 is LGHNT and CDR2 is FRNRAP. The V and J ends lost 6 bases and 2 bases respectively, with 8 bases between them. The CDR3 length is 12 residues. The CDR3 DNA reads as TGTGCTAGTGGCATACTAGCCTACGAGCAGTACTTC. It codes for CASGILAYEQYF. Full variable domain (missing parts from reference TRBV12-5 and TRBJ2-7): DARVTQTPRHKVTEMGQEVTMRCQPILGHNTVFWYRQTMMQGLELLAYFRNRAPLDDSGMPKDRFSAEMPDATLATLKIQPSEPRDSAVYFCASGILAYEQYFGPGTRLTVT.

A few counts support this clonotype. V is TRBV24-1 and J is TRBJ2-1, with 11 nucleotides matching TRBD2. V shed 3 bases and J 7 bases; nucleotides not matched to a gene: 13. Per germline, CDR1 KGHDR and CDR2 SFDVKD. This CDR3 is 18 amino acids long. The chain's CDR3 is CATSDASGSGRVKNEQFF. CDR3 bases: TGTGCCACCAGTGATGCCTCGGGTAGCGGGAGGGTAAAGAATGAGCAGTTCTTC.

The chain's CDR3 is CASSARLSSSDTQYF. The DNA for the CDR3 is TGTGCCAGCAGTGCCCGGCTCTCCTCTTCAGATACGCAGTATTTT. The chain links TRBV6-1 to TRBJ2-3; D is ambiguous. This CDR3 region has 15 residues. V dropped 4 bases and J dropped 4 bases, with 15 bases sitting between them. CDR1 is MNHNS and CDR2 is SASEGT in the germline V gene.

In its sample, this clonotype was seen many times. V and J are TRBV3-1 and TRBJ2-5; possibly TRBD1 for D (5 bases). V was cut by 6 bases and J by 2 bases, with 22 bases left in between. Germline V gene sequence: CDR1 LGHDT, CDR2 YNNKEL (reference sequence). CDR3 length: 17 residues. The CDR3 region is CASRQMALPKGQETQYF. The CDR3 DNA follows: TGTGCCAGCAGACAAATGGCCCTCCCTAAGGGGCAAGAGACCCAGTACTTC.

This clonotype was counted between two and nine times. V is TRBV7-2 and J is TRBJ1-1; D is ambiguous. This CDR3 region has 14 residues. V lost 2 bases, J lost 0 bases, and 7 bases lay in between. Germline V gene sequence: CDR1 SGHTA, CDR2 FQGNSA. CDR3 amino acids: CASSLMPLNTEAFF. CDR3 coding DNA: TGTGCCAGCAGCTTAATGCCGTTGAACACTGAAGCTTTCTTT.

The chain employs TRBV7-9 and TRBJ2-7; D ambiguous. This CDR3 comprises 10 residues. Germline lookup yields CDR1 SEHNR and CDR2 FQNEAQ (reference sequence). V shed 5 bases and J shed 6 bases, with 5 bases lying between them. CDR3 amino acids: CASSPTEQYF. The DNA for the CDR3 is TGTGCCAGCAGCCCAACCGAGCAGTACTTC.

This chain links TRBV12-3 or TRBV12-4 with TRBJ1-5; perhaps TRBD1 as D (5 bases). Trimming took off 7 bases at V and 3 bases at J, with 13 bases between the two ends. The CDR3 covers 14 residues. The CDR3 region is CASTLGTLNQPQHF. The CDR3 DNA follows: TGTGCCAGCACTCTTGGGACCCTCAATCAGCCCCAGCATTTT.

This clonotype appeared a few times. In DNA form, the CDR3 reads TGCAGTGGAAGACGGGGGAACACTGAAGCTTTCTTT. This codes for CSGRRGNTEAFF. The rearrangement uses TRBV20-1 and TRBJ1-1; D not certain. V was clipped by 7 bases and J by 1 base, with 10 bases between them. Germline CDR1 is DFQATT and CDR2 is SNEGSKA (reference sequence). This CDR3 contains 12 residues.

The chain links TRBV7-6 to TRBJ2-7; no firm D call. Trimming stripped 5 bases from V and 0 bases from J, with 8 bases between. This CDR3 has 13 residues. Germline CDR1 reads SGHVS; CDR2 reads FNYEAQ. CDR3 residues: CASSPRSSYEQYF. In DNA, the CDR3 is TGTGCCAGCAGCCCTAGATCCTCCTACGAGCAGTACTTC.

V gene TRBV10-3 combines with J gene TRBJ2-7; D possibly corresponds to TRBD1 (7 bases). V was cut by 6 bases and J by 10 bases, with 16 bases left in between. The germline CDR1 and CDR2 sequences are ENHRY and SYGVKD. The CDR3 sequence is 12 residues long. The CDR3 DNA follows: TGTGCCATCAGGGAGGGACAGAACCTTCAGTACTTC. Its translation: CAIREGQNLQYF.

V usage is TRBV21-1 and J usage is TRBJ2-5; the D segment call TRBD1 is taken from the table without a DNA check. TRBV21-1 is a documented pseudogene. CDR3 length: 15 residues. The CDR3 loop reads CASSKDGGGRETQYF. The CDR3 DNA follows: TGTGCCAGCAGCAAAGATGGGGGCGGGCGAGAGACCCAGTACTTC.

The rearrangement joins TRBV13 to TRBJ2-1; 8 bases fit TRBD1. This CDR3 has 15 residues. Germline V lookup: CDR1 PRHDT, CDR2 FYEKMQ (reference sequence). V was pared by 5 bases and J by 2 bases, with 5 bases of the junction left unmatched. This CDR3 reads CASSKDRETYNEQFF. As DNA, the CDR3 is TGTGCCAGCAGCAAGGACAGGGAAACCTACAATGAGCAGTTCTTC.

This chain uses TRBV5-1 with TRBJ2-5; D ambiguous. The CDR3 contains 14 residues. With 0 bases removed from V and 0 bases from J, the gap between germline ends came to 6 bases. Germline CDR1 reads SGHRS; CDR2 reads YFSETQ. The CDR3 DNA reads TGCGCCAGCAGCTTGGTGTCACACCAAGAGACCCAGTACTTC. As protein: CASSLVSHQETQYF.

This clonotype has ten or more counts. The genes are TRBV5-1 and TRBJ1-1, with no clear D. Germline CDR1 and CDR2: SGHRS and YFSETQ. V lost 6 bases and J 2 bases, leaving 11 bases between the germline ends. The CDR3 extends over 13 amino acids. CDR3 amino acids: CASNEKGNTEAFF. CDR3 nucleotide sequence: TGCGCCAGCAATGAAAAGGGCAACACTGAAGCTTTCTTT.

This clonotype was seen a handful of times. The chain has TRBV20-1 and TRBJ2-7; possible D gene TRBD1, 6 bases. Germline loops: CDR1 DFQATT, CDR2 SNEGSKA (reference sequence). The CDR3 sequence is 15 residues long. The V end was cut by 1 base, the J end by 4 bases, with 17 bases between. In DNA, the CDR3 is TGCAGTGCTAGAGCCCGACAGGCCCCCTTTTACGAGCAGTACTTC. It translates to CSARARQAPFYEQYF.

This clonotype occurred a few times. The gene calls are TRBV28 and TRBJ2-1; D gene ambiguous. Trimming removed 2 bases from V and 0 bases from J, with 20 bases in between. Germline CDR1 reads MDHEN; CDR2 reads SYDVKM. The CDR3 runs to 19 residues. The CDR3 nucleotides read TGTGCCAGCAGTTTACAGCCCTCCGGACCCGGGCGCTCCTACAATGAGCAGTTCTTC. Translation: CASSLQPSGPGRSYNEQFF.

The V call is TRBV6-1, the J call TRBJ1-1, with TRBD1 matching over 7 bases. Germline CDR1 MNHNS, CDR2 SASEGT. The CDR3 spans 17 residues. After removal of 6 bases from V and 0 bases from J, the junction contained 13 bases not matched to a gene. In nucleotides, the CDR3 is TGTGCCAGCAGCCGCTACCGGGACAGAGTTTTGAACACTGAAGCTTTCTTT. Translated, it gives CASSRYRDRVLNTEAFF.

This clonotype was seen a few times. The V gene is TRBV20-1, the J gene TRBJ2-1; a possible D gene is TRBD2 (6 bases). The length of the CDR3 is 17 residues. The V gene's germline CDR1 is DFQATT and CDR2 SNEGSKA (reference sequence). Trimming took off 0 bases at V and 2 bases at J, with 17 bases between the two ends. CDR3 loop: CSARDVLRGIAYNEQFF. The CDR3 DNA reads TGCAGTGCTAGAGATGTTTTGCGCGGGATCGCCTACAATGAGCAGTTCTTC.

The chain carries TRBV13 and TRBJ2-7; 13 nucleotides align to TRBD2. Germline CDR1 reads PRHDT; CDR2 reads FYEKMQ (reference sequence). The V gene end was trimmed by 5 bases and the J gene end by 3 bases; junction bases not matched to a gene: 10. This CDR3 is built from 17 residues. This CDR3 reads CASSAGLAGDDFYEQYF. The CDR3 DNA sequence: TGTGCCAGCAGCGCCGGACTAGCGGGAGACGACTTCTACGAGCAGTACTTC.

The chain carries TRBV15 and TRBJ1-2; D gene unclear. Germline V gives CDR1 LNHNV, CDR2 YYDKDF (reference sequence). This CDR3 has 17 residues. V lost 0 bases and J lost 0, with 14 bases in between. The CDR3, as DNA: TGTGCCACCAGCAGAGATAGGAAGGAAGCAACTAACTATGGCTACACCTTC. Translating it yields CATSRDRKEATNYGYTF.

V and J are TRBV5-1 and TRBJ1-1, with 11 bases that match TRBD1. V shed 3 bases, J shed 7 bases, and the junction held 8 bases outside the gene matches. The CDR3 has 15 residues. The germline CDR1 and CDR2 sequences are SGHRS and YFSETQ. The CDR3 nucleotides are TGCGCCAGCAGCTGGACAGGGGGCGCAGGAGTTGAAGCTTTCTTT. Translation gives CASSWTGGAGVEAFF.

This clonotype was picked up a small number of times. This rearrangement joins TRBV4-1 to TRBJ2-1, with 7 nucleotides matching TRBD2. Unmatched junction bases numbered 10, after V lost 3 bases and J lost 8 bases. Per germline, CDR1 MGHRA and CDR2 YSYEKL. The CDR3 is 15 residues long. The CDR3 here is CASSQRPQRGDEQFF. CDR3 nucleotides: TGCGCCAGCAGCCAGAGGCCCCAGCGGGGCGATGAGCAGTTCTTC.

This chain uses TRBV24-1 with TRBJ2-3; D not resolved. Germline loops: CDR1 KGHDR, CDR2 SFDVKD. The germline V and J ends were trimmed by 5 bases and 0 bases, with 8 bases remaining between them. This CDR3 region has 14 residues. This chain's CDR3 is CATSGDRSTDTQYF. CDR3 bases: TGTGCCACCAGTGGCGACCGAAGCACAGATACGCAGTATTTT.

J is TRBJ2-5 and V is TRBV9; D remains unclear. The CDR3 extends over 15 amino acids. Germline CDR1 and CDR2: SGDLS and YYNGEE. Deletions cut 3 bases from V and 2 bases from J, with 14 bases between. CDR3 sequence (DNA): TGTGCCAGCAGCGCGCGGACCTTCCCACAAGAGACCCAGTACTTC. Encoded protein: CASSARTFPQETQYF.

The chain combines TRBV19 with TRBJ2-6; 9 nucleotides agree with TRBD1. Germline trimming cut 5 bases from V and 4 bases from J; bases unmatched to any gene: 12. The germline V gene encodes CDR1 LNHDA and CDR2 SQIVND (reference sequence). The CDR3 sequence is 18 residues long. DNA of the CDR3: TGTGCCAGTAGTGTCCGGGACAGGGAGGCTCGCGGGGCCAACGTCCTGACTTTC. This encodes CASSVRDREARGANVLTF.